This entry lists 26 T cell receptor beta chains sequenced from one sample in a study of CD8 T cells in ankylosing spondylitis. TCRdb re-called the 5' RACE reads through MiXCR, storing one row per CDR3 protein. The sample yields 240,000 or so distinct CDR3 sequences, roughly 8.6% seen once. Material for sequencing was blood, either unsorted or a sorted T cell fraction (not recorded which). The source of these receptors is a male donor with ankylosing spondylitis or in good health (not recorded which).

CDR3 protein: CASSPRALQGFEVYEQYF. For the CDR3, the DNA is TGTGCCAGCAGCCCCCGAGCCCTCCAGGGTTTCGAAGTCTACGAGCAGTACTTC. V gene TRBV9 combines with J gene TRBJ2-7; possibly TRBD1 for D (5 bases). The CDR3 length is 18 residues. Germline CDR1 and CDR2: SGDLS and YYNGEE. Trimming took 4 bases from V and 3 from J, leaving 26 bases between them.

This clonotype was counted ten times or more. The V and J genes are TRBV5-1 and TRBJ2-7, with D maybe TRBD1 (6 bases). V was shortened by 1 base and J by 1 base, with 12 bases between the two germline ends. The germline CDR1 and CDR2 sequences are SGHRS and YFSETQ. This CDR3 is 15 amino acids long. The CDR3 sequence: CASSLSGTPSYEQYF. Here the CDR3 DNA reads TGCGCCAGCAGCTTGTCTGGGACACCTTCCTACGAGCAGTACTTC.

There are many counts of this clonotype. V gene TRBV29-1 combines with J gene TRBJ2-1; D is ambiguous. CDR3 length: 13 residues. Trimming left V 4 bases short and J 2 bases short, with 9 bases between. Germline values: CDR1 SQVTM, CDR2 ANQGSEA. The CDR3 coding sequence is TGCAGCGTTGTGCAGCAGGCCTACAATGAGCAGTTCTTC. It is translated as CSVVQQAYNEQFF.

The chain recombines TRBV5-4 with TRBJ2-7; 9 nucleotides line up with TRBD1. Germline V CDR1 and CDR2: SGHNT, YYREEE (reference sequence). The CDR3 totals 15 residues. Unmatched junction bases numbered 7, after V lost 4 bases and J lost 2 bases. The CDR3 DNA is TGTGCCAGCAGCACGGGACAGGGAAATCCCTACGAGCAGTACTTC. Amino acid sequence: CASSTGQGNPYEQYF.

This clonotype has at least ten counts. The gene calls are TRBV27 and TRBJ1-5, with 7 bases lining up with TRBD1. The CDR3 sequence is 16 residues long. Germline values: CDR1 MNHEY, CDR2 SMNVEV (reference sequence). V lost 6 bases, J lost 0 bases, and 8 bases stayed unmatched. In DNA form, the CDR3 reads TGTGCCAGCAGCGCGACAGGGCCTTATAGCAATCAGCCCCAGCATTTT. It encodes CASSATGPYSNQPQHF.

This clonotype was detected ten times or more. CDR3 amino acids: CASSFLGGGPPYEQFF. CDR3 in DNA: TGTGCCAGCAGTTTTCTCGGCGGGGGCCCTCCCTATGAGCAGTTCTTC. V and J are TRBV7-3 and TRBJ2-1, with a tentative D call TRBD2 (7 bases). The CDR3 sequence is 16 residues long. Trimming took 6 bases from V and 8 from J, leaving 23 bases between them. Germline lookup yields CDR1 SGHTA and CDR2 FQGTGA.

This clonotype was counted at least ten times. This chain links TRBV4-3 with TRBJ2-1; no reliable D call. The CDR3 contains 12 residues. Looked up from germline, CDR1 is LGHNA and CDR2 is YSLEER. Trimming stripped 0 bases from V and 9 bases from J, with 6 bases between. The CDR3 nucleotides read TGCGCCAGCAGCCAAGATTGGAGTGAGCAGTTCTTC. Protein: CASSQDWSEQFF.

In its sample, this clonotype was seen a few times. The CDR3 sequence: CASSYGLAGGSSTDTQYF. The CDR3 nucleotides are TGTGCCAGCAGCTACGGACTAGCGGGAGGTTCTAGCACAGATACGCAGTATTTT. The V call is TRBV7-8, the J call TRBJ2-3; 14 bases align to TRBD2. V lost 4 bases, J lost 0 bases, and 6 bases stayed unmatched. CDR3 length: 18 residues. Germline V gene lookup returns CDR1 SGHVS and CDR2 FQNEAQ.

Many counts were recorded for this clonotype. The chain joins TRBV5-1 to TRBJ2-5; 13 nucleotides align to TRBD2. The germline V gene encodes CDR1 SGHRS and CDR2 YFSETQ. Germline trimming cut 7 bases from V and 2 bases from J; bases unmatched to any gene: 2. The CDR3 has 14 amino acids. The CDR3 loop reads CASGTSGVQETQYF. The DNA of the CDR3 is TGCGCCAGCGGGACTAGCGGGGTTCAAGAGACCCAGTACTTC. The variable domain in full, completed from reference TRBV5-1 and TRBJ2-5, reads KAGVTQTPRYLIKTRGQQVTLSCSPISGHRSVSWYQQTPGQGLQFLFEYFSETQRNKGNFPGRFSGRQFSNSRSEMNVSTLELGDSALYLCASGTSGVQETQYFGPGTRLLVL.

The chain links TRBV7-9 to TRBJ2-3; 7 nucleotides match TRBD1. The V and J ends lost 3 bases and 2 bases, in that order; junction bases with no gene match: 5. From germline, CDR1 is SEHNR and CDR2 FQNEAQ (reference sequence). The CDR3 covers 15 residues. CDR3 sequence (DNA): TGTGCCAGCAGCTTCGCCGGGACAGCCACAGATACGCAGTATTTT. The encoded protein is CASSFAGTATDTQYF.

This clonotype has a count of ten or more. The gene calls are TRBV20-1 and TRBJ2-7; D is unresolved. V dropped 6 bases and J dropped 7 bases, with 22 bases sitting between them. The CDR3 covers 14 residues. Per the germline V gene, CDR1 is DFQATT and CDR2 is SNEGSKA (reference sequence). The CDR3 nucleotides are TGCAGTGCAACTCCGAGGACCGACGCTAGTGAGCAGTACTTC. Translating gives CSATPRTDASEQYF.

As to this clonotype: A much larger clone sits a single nucleotide away, making a read error possible. V and J are TRBV7-3 and TRBJ2-5; 8 nucleotides match TRBD2. Unmatched junction bases numbered 11, after V lost 2 bases and J lost 0 bases. The CDR3 has 18 residues. The V gene's germline CDR1 is SGHTA and CDR2 FQGTGA. CDR3 DNA: TGTGCCAGCAGCTTATACGGACCCGGGGGGGGGTACCAAGAGACCCAGTACTTC. Residues: CASSLYGPGGGYQETQYF.

The rearrangement uses TRBV6-2 or TRBV6-3 and TRBJ1-1; 8 bases match TRBD1. The germline V gene encodes CDR1 MNHEY and CDR2 SVGEGT. V was clipped by 4 bases and J by 5 bases; unmatched bases: 6. CDR3 length equals 14 residues. CDR3 bases: TGTGCCAGCAGTTCCTCGACAGGGGTAACTGAAGCTTTCTTT. The encoded protein is CASSSSTGVTEAFF.

The J gene is TRBJ2-7, the V gene TRBV19; D possibly corresponds to TRBD2 (5 bases). The germline gives CDR1 LNHDA, CDR2 SQIVND (reference sequence). The CDR3 spans 15 residues. Between the trimmed V and J ends, which lost 5 bases and 0 bases, there was a span of 14 bases. For the CDR3, the DNA is TGTGCCAGTAGTCCCCTAGAGGGAAGCTCCTACGAGCAGTACTTC. It encodes CASSPLEGSSYEQYF. The whole variable domain, filled in from reference TRBV19 and TRBJ2-7, reads DGGITQSPKYLFRKEGQNVTLSCEQNLNHDAMYWYRQDPGQGLRLIYYSQIVNDFQKGDIAEGYSVSREKKESFPLTVTSAQKNPTAFYLCASSPLEGSSYEQYFGPGTRLTVT.

This clonotype was picked up many times. The V and J genes are TRBV29-1 and TRBJ2-1; 10 nucleotides agree with TRBD2. Trimming cost V 1 base and J 2 bases; bases outside gene matches: 5. Germline V gives CDR1 SQVTM, CDR2 ANQGSEA. The CDR3 is 16 amino acids. The CDR3 sequence: CSVEGESGRAYNEQFF. In nucleotides, the CDR3 is TGCAGCGTTGAAGGGGAGAGCGGGAGGGCCTACAATGAGCAGTTCTTC.

V gene TRBV20-1 combines with J gene TRBJ2-7; 7 bases are shared with TRBD2. J gave up 2 bases and V 1 base, and 11 bases lay outside the gene matches. This CDR3 contains 16 residues. Germline V lookup: CDR1 DFQATT, CDR2 SNEGSKA (reference sequence). The CDR3 coding sequence is TGCAGTGCTAGAGCCTTTGGGCCTAGCGGCCCCTACGAGCAGTACTTC. Translating it yields CSARAFGPSGPYEQYF.

The chain uses TRBV5-1 and TRBJ1-5; 8 bases fit TRBD1. The CDR3 is 18 amino acids. CDR1 is SGHRS and CDR2 is YFSETQ in the germline V gene. The junction had 12 bases not matched to a gene; V was cut back by 3 bases and J by 1 base. The CDR3 region is CASSSGTGKSGSNQPQHF. The CDR3 coding sequence is TGCGCCAGCAGCTCCGGGACAGGAAAGTCTGGGAGCAATCAGCCCCAGCATTTT.

The table lists this clonotype with many counts. The chain couples TRBV12-5 to TRBJ2-5, with D unresolved. This CDR3 comprises 11 residues. V was clipped by 6 bases and J by 5 bases, with 7 bases between them. CDR1 and CDR2 from the germline V gene are LGHNT and FRNRAP. CDR3 loop: CASGPMETQYF. The CDR3 DNA follows: TGTGCTAGTGGCCCCATGGAGACCCAGTACTTC.

This sequence joins TRBV30 and TRBJ2-7; tentatively, D is TRBD1 (6 bases). This CDR3 has 14 amino acids. V was pared by 3 bases and J by 7 bases, with 19 bases between. Germline CDR1 GTSNPN, CDR2 SVGIG (reference sequence). CDR3: CAWRLQGVPREQYF. The CDR3 DNA reads as TGTGCCTGGAGACTACAGGGTGTCCCTAGGGAGCAGTACTTC.

This clonotype occurred a few times. The rearrangement links TRBV4-1 to TRBJ1-1; D gene unclear. The V and J ends lost 1 base and 1 base respectively, with 10 bases between them. CDR3 length: 15 residues. Germline CDR1 is MGHRA and CDR2 is YSYEKL. CDR3: CASSQGGQRNTEAFF. The CDR3, as DNA: TGCGCCAGCAGCCAAGGTGGGCAACGGAACACTGAAGCTTTCTTT.

This clonotype has a count of ten or more. V usage is TRBV12-3 or TRBV12-4 and J usage is TRBJ2-3; TRBD1 agrees at 7 bases. The CDR3 contains 15 residues. V lost 5 bases to trimming and J lost 1 base; unmatched junction nucleotides: 6. CDR3 amino acids: CASSRPGTGTDTQYF. The CDR3 DNA reads as TGTGCCAGCAGTCGCCCCGGGACAGGCACAGATACGCAGTATTTT.

This clonotype appeared many times. The chain employs TRBV3-1 and TRBJ1-2, with 7 positions matching TRBD1. The trim removed 4 bases at V and 3 bases at J, leaving 8 bases unmatched. The CDR3 has 15 residues. Germline loops: CDR1 LGHDT, CDR2 YNNKEL (reference sequence). The CDR3 sequence: CASSPYLTGDYGYTF. The CDR3 DNA is TGTGCCAGCAGCCCCTACTTAACAGGGGACTATGGCTACACCTTC.

Remarks on this clonotype: Since a much larger clone is just one base distant, this may be a read error. This chain uses TRBV7-8 with TRBJ2-5; possible D gene TRBD2, 5 bases. Per germline, CDR1 SGHVS and CDR2 FQNEAQ. This CDR3 comprises 12 residues. This chain's CDR3 is CASSFPLETRYF. In DNA, the CDR3 is TGTGCCAGCAGCTTCCCACTAGAGACCCGGTACTTC.

This clonotype was seen many times. The chain is built from TRBV6-1 and TRBJ2-3; D is possibly TRBD1 or TRBD2 (5 bases each). CDR1 and CDR2 from the germline V gene are MNHNS and SASEGT. Trimming took off 5 bases at V and 0 bases at J, with 18 bases between the two ends. CDR3 size: 17 residues. Here the CDR3 reads CASSPRGVGISTDTQYF. CDR3 coding DNA: TGTGCCAGCAGTCCCCGAGGGGTGGGAATAAGCACAGATACGCAGTATTTT.

This clonotype has ten or more counts. The rearrangement links TRBV6-1 to TRBJ2-1, with 9 bases aligning to TRBD2. V lost 6 bases to trimming and J lost 7 bases; unmatched junction nucleotides: 10. The germline V gene encodes CDR1 MNHNS and CDR2 SASEGT. This CDR3 comprises 15 residues. CDR3 sequence: CASSVGSSGANEQFF. Written as DNA, the CDR3 is TGTGCCAGCAGCGTGGGTTCTAGCGGGGCTAATGAGCAGTTCTTC.

This clonotype was detected ten times or more. The genes are TRBV12-3 or TRBV12-4 and TRBJ1-6, with D possibly being TRBD1 (6 bases). V was clipped by 6 bases and J by 7 bases, with 13 bases between them. There are 14 residues in the CDR3. The CDR3 reads CASRLTGINSPLHF. The CDR3 DNA sequence: TGTGCCAGCAGATTGACAGGAATAAATTCACCCCTCCACTTT.